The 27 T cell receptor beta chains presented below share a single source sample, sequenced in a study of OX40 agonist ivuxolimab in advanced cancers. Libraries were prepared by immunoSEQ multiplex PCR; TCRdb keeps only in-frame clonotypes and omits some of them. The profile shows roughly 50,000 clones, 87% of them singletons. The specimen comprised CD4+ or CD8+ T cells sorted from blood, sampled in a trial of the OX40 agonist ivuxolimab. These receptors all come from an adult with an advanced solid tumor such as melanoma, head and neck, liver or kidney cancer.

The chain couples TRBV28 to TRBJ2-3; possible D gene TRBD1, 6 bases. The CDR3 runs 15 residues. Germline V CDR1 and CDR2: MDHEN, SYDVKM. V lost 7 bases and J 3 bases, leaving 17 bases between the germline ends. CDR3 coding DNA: TGTGCCAGCACCCAAGGACAGAGCTGGACAGATACGCAGTATTTT. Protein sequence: CASTQGQSWTDTQYF.

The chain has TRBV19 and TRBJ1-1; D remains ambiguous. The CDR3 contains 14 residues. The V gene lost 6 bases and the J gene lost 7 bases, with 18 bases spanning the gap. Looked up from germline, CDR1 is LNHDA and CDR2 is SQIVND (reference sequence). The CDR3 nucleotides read TGTGCCAGTAGCATGTCCAGTTTCGTGCGTGAAGCTTTCTTT. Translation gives CASSMSSFVREAFF. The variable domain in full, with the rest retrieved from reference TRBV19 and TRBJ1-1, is DGGITQSPKYLFRKEGQNVTLSCEQNLNHDAMYWYRQDPGQGLRLIYYSQIVNDFQKGDIAEGYSVSREKKESFPLTVTSAQKNPTAFYLCASSMSSFVREAFFGQGTRLTVV.

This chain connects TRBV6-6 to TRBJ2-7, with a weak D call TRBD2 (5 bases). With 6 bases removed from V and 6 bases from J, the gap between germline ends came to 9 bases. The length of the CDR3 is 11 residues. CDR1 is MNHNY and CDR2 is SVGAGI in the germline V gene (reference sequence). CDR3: CASRTAGEQYF. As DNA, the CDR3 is TGTGCCAGCAGGACGGCGGGCGAGCAGTACTTC.

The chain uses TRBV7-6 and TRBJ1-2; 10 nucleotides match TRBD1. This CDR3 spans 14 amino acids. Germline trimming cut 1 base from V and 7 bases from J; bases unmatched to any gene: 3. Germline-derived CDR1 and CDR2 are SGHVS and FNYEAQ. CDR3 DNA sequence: TGTGCCAGCAGCTTAGGGGGGACAGGGGCTGGCTACACCTTC. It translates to CASSLGGTGAGYTF. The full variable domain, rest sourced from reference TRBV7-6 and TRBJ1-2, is GAGVSQSPRYKVTKRGQDVALRCDPISGHVSLYWYRQALGQGPEFLTYFNYEAQQDKSGLPNDRFSAERPEGSISTLTIQRTEQRDSAMYRCASSLGGTGAGYTFGSGTRLTVV.

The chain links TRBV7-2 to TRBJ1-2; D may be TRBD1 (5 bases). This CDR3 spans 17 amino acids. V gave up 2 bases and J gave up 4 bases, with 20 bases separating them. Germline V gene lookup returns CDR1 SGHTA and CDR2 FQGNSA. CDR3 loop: CASSLYVSGGGGYGYTF. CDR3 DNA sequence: TGTGCCAGCAGCTTATATGTATCTGGGGGTGGGGGCTATGGCTACACCTTC.

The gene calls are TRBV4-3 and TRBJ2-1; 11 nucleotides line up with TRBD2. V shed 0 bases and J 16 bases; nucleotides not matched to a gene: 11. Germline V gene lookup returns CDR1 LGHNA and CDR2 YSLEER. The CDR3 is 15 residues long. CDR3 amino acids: CASSQDSTTSGRRFF. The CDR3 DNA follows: TGCGCCAGCAGCCAAGACAGTACTACTAGCGGGAGACGATTCTTC.

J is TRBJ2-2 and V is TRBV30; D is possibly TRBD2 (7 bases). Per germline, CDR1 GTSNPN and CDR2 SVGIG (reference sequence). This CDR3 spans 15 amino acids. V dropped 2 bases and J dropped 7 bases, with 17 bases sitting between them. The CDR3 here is CAWSWGGVSGGELFF. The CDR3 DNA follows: TGTGCCTGGAGTTGGGGGGGCGTATCAGGCGGGGAGCTGTTTTTT.

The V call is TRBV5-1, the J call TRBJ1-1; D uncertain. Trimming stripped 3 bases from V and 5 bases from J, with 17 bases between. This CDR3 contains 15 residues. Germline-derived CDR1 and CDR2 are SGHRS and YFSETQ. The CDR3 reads CASSSWVGFRTEAFF. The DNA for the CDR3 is TGCGCCAGCAGCTCCTGGGTTGGGTTTCGGACTGAAGCTTTCTTT.

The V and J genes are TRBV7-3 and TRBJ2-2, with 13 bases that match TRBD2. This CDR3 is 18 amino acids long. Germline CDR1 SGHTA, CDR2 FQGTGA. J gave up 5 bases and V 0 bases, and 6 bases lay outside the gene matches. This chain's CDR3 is CASSLTPGLAGKTGELFF. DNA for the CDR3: TGTGCCAGCAGCTTAACGCCGGGACTAGCGGGAAAAACCGGGGAGCTGTTTTTT.

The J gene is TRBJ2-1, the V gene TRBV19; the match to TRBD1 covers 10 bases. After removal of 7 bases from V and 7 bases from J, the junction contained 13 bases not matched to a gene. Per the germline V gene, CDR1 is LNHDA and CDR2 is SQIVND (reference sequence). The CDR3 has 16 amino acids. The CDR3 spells CASIVAPGQGRNEQFF. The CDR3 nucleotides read TGTGCCAGTATTGTCGCCCCGGGACAGGGGAGAAATGAGCAGTTCTTC.

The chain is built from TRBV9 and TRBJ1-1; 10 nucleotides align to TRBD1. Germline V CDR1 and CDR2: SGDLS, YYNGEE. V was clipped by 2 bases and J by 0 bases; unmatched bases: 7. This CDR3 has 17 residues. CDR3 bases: TGTGCCAGCAGCGTTCGACCGGGACAGGGGTTGAACACTGAAGCTTTCTTT. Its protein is CASSVRPGQGLNTEAFF. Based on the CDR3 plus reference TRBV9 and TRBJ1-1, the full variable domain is DSGVTQTPKHLITATGQRVTLRCSPRSGDLSVYWYQQSLDQGLQFLIQYYNGEERAKGNILERFSAQQFPDLHSELNLSSLELGDSALYFCASSVRPGQGLNTEAFFGQGTRLTVV.

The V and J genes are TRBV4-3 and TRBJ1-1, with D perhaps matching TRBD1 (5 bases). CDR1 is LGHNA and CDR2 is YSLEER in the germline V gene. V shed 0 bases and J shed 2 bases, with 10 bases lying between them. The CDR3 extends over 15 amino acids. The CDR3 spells CASSQERTLNTEAFF. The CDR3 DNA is TGCGCCAGCAGCCAAGAAAGGACACTCAACACTGAAGCTTTCTTT.

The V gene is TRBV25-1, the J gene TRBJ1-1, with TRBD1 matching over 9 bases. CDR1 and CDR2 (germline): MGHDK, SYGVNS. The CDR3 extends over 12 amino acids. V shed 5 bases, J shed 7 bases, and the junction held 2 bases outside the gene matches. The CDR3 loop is CASSLTGGEAFF. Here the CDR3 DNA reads TGTGCCAGCAGTTTGACAGGGGGTGAAGCTTTCTTT.

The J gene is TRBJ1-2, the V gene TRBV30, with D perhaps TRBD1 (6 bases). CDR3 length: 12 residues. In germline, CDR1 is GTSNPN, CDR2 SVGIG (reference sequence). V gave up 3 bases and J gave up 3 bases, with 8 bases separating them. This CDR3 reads CAWSSGDYGYTF. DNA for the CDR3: TGTGCCTGGAGCTCAGGGGACTATGGCTACACCTTC.

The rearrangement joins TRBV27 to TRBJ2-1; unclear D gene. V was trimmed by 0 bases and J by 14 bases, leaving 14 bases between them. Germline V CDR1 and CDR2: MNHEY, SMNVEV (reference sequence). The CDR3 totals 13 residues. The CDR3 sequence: CASSLSIREREFF. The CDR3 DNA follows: TGTGCCAGCAGTTTATCCATAAGGGAAAGGGAGTTCTTC.

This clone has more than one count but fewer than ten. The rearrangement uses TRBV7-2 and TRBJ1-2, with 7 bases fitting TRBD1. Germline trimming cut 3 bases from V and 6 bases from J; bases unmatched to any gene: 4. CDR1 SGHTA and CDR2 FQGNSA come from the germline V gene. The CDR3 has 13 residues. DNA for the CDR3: TGTGCCAGCAGCTTTGGACAGGCCGATGGCTACACCTTC. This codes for CASSFGQADGYTF.

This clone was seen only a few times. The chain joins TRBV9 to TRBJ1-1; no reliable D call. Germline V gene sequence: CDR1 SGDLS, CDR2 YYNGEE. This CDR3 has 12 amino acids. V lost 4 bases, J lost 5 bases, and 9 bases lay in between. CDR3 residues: CASSSRETEAFF. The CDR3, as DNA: TGTGCCAGCAGCTCGCGGGAGACTGAAGCTTTCTTT.

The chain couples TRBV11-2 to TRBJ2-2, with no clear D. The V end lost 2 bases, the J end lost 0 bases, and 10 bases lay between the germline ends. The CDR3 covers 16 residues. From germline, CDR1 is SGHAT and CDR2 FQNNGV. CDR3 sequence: CASSLFQVPNTGELFF. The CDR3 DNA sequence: TGTGCCAGCAGCTTATTCCAGGTTCCGAACACCGGGGAGCTGTTTTTT.

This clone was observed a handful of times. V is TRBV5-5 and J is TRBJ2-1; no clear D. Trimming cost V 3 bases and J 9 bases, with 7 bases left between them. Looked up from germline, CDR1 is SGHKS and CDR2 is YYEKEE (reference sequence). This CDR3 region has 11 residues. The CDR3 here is CASSSWAEQFF. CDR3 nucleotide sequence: TGTGCCAGCAGCTCCTGGGCTGAGCAGTTCTTC.

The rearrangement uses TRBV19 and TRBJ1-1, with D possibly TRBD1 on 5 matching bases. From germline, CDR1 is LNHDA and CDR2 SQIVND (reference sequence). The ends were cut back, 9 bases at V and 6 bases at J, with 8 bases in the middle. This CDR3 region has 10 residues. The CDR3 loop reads CASGHPEAFF. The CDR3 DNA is TGTGCCAGCGGACATCCTGAAGCTTTCTTT.

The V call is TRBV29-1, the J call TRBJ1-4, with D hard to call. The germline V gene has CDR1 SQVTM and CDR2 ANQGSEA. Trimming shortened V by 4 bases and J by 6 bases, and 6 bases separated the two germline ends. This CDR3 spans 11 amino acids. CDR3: CSVGIDEKLFF. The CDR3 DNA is TGCAGCGTTGGTATTGATGAAAAACTGTTTTTT.

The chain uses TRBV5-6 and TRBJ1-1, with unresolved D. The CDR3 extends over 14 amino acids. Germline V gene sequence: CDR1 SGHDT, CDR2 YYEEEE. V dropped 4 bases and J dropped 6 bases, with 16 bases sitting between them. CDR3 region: CASSPGYSIPEAFF. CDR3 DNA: TGTGCCAGCAGCCCGGGATACTCCATCCCTGAAGCTTTCTTT.

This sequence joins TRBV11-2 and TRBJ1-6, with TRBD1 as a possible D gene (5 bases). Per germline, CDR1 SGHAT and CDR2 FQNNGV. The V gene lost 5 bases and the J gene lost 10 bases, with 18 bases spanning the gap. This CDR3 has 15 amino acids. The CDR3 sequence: CASSQIIGAGSPLHF. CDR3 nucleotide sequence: TGTGCCAGCAGCCAAATCATAGGGGCTGGATCACCCCTCCACTTT.

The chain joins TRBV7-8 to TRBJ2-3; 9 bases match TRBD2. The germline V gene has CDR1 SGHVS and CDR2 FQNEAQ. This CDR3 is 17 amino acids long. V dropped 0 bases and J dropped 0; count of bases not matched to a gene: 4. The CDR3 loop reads CASSLARRGGSTDTQYF. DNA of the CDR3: TGTGCCAGCAGCTTAGCTCGGCGGGGGGGAAGCACAGATACGCAGTATTTT.

CDR3 loop: CASRGEGEGGEQFF. DNA of the CDR3: TGTGCCAGCAGGGGTGAGGGAGAAGGTGGTGAGCAGTTCTTC. The rearrangement links TRBV27 to TRBJ2-1, with D maybe TRBD2 (5 bases). The CDR3 runs 14 residues. Germline V lookup: CDR1 MNHEY, CDR2 SMNVEV (reference sequence). V gave up 6 bases and J gave up 9 bases, with 18 bases separating them.

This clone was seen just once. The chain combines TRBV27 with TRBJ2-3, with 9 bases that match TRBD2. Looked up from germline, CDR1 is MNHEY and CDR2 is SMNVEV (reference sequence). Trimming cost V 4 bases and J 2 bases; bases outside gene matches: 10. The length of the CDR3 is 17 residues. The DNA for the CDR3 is TGTGCCAGCAGTTACTCCTCTAGCGGGATTTACACAGATACGCAGTATTTT. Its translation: CASSYSSSGIYTDTQYF.

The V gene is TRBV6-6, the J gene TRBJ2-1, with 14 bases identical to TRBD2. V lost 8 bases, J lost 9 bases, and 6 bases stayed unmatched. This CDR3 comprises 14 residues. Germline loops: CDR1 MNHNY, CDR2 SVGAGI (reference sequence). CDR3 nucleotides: TGTGCCAGCTTGGGACTAGCGGGAGTCACTGAGCAGTTCTTC. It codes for CASLGLAGVTEQFF.